The 24 T cell receptor beta chains in this list originate from one sample, sequenced in a study of beta chain features in type 1 diabetes. Every bit of the isolated RNA underwent reverse transcription, so sequencing read expressed TCRB transcripts. TCRdb's copy holds only in-frame clones and misses some; the assay was immunoSEQ multiplex PCR. This table holds roughly 140,000 clones, approximately 10% found once. Study conclusions and caveats: Among all four CD4+ subsets, Type 1 diabetes patients had TCRB CDR3s that were moderately but significantly shorter.

These receptors have no known antigen. The sequencing sample was made of central memory CD4+ T cells from blood. The receptors derive from a young man with type 1 diabetes.

This clone was found a few times. The chain couples TRBV28 to TRBJ2-3; 10 nucleotides align to TRBD2. The germline gives CDR1 MDHEN, CDR2 SYDVKM. Unmatched junction bases numbered 8, after V lost 6 bases and J lost 2 bases. The CDR3 loop spans 16 amino acids. The CDR3, as DNA: TGTGCCAGCAGGATGCAACTAGCGGGACTCACAGATACGCAGTATTTT. Encoded protein: CASRMQLAGLTDTQYF. The full variable domain, rest sourced from reference TRBV28 and TRBJ2-3, is DVKVTQSSRYLVKRTGEKVFLECVQDMDHENMFWYRQDPGLGLRLIYFSYDVKMKEKGDIPEGYSVSREKKERFSLILESASTNQTSMYLCASRMQLAGLTDTQYFGPGTRLTVL.

This clone was seen more than once but under ten times. CDR3: CASSSGTSGDNEQFF. In DNA form, the CDR3 reads TGCGCCAGCAGTTCCGGGACTAGCGGGGACAATGAGCAGTTCTTC. The chain links TRBV5-1 to TRBJ2-1, with TRBD2 identical over 13 bases. CDR1 is SGHRS and CDR2 is YFSETQ in the germline V gene. This CDR3 is built from 15 residues. V lost 5 bases and J lost 5; bases outside the gene matches: 4. Using reference TRBV5-1 and TRBJ2-1 for the parts outside the CDR3, the full variable domain is KAGVTQTPRYLIKTRGQQVTLSCSPISGHRSVSWYQQTPGQGLQFLFEYFSETQRNKGNFPGRFSGRQFSNSRSEMNVSTLELGDSALYLCASSSGTSGDNEQFFGPGTRLTVL.

The chain carries TRBV2 and TRBJ2-3; 7 bases are shared with TRBD2. Germline lookup yields CDR1 SNHLY and CDR2 FYNNEI. V lost 5 bases and J lost 4; bases outside the gene matches: 15. The CDR3 runs 17 residues. The CDR3 sequence is CASSFRGLEASPDTQYF. The CDR3 DNA sequence: TGTGCCAGCAGTTTTCGAGGACTAGAAGCCTCGCCAGATACGCAGTATTTT.

The J gene is TRBJ2-5, the V gene TRBV5-1, with TRBD1 as a possible D gene (6 bases). The germline V and J ends were trimmed by 3 bases and 3 bases, with 12 bases remaining between them. CDR1 is SGHRS, CDR2 YFSETQ, per germline. This CDR3 is 14 amino acids long. The CDR3 here is CASSSTGQKETQYF. The CDR3 DNA follows: TGCGCCAGCAGCTCAACCGGACAGAAAGAGACCCAGTACTTC.

This clone was found a few times. The V gene is TRBV5-1, the J gene TRBJ2-5; D may be TRBD2 (6 bases). CDR1 and CDR2 (germline): SGHRS, YFSETQ. This CDR3 contains 15 residues. With 4 bases removed from V and 5 bases from J, the gap between germline ends came to 18 bases. The CDR3 region has the DNA TGCGCCAGCAGCGCGGGATCTATAGGGTCGGAGACCCAGTACTTC. Its protein is CASSAGSIGSETQYF.

The rearrangement links TRBV7-2 to TRBJ2-1; D remains ambiguous. CDR1 and CDR2 (germline): SGHTA, FQGNSA. CDR3 length: 12 residues. The V end lost 2 bases, the J end lost 9 bases, and 8 bases lay between the germline ends. This CDR3 reads CASSLISREQFF. The DNA for the CDR3 is TGTGCCAGCAGCTTAATATCGCGTGAGCAGTTCTTC. The full variable domain, with the rest looked up from reference TRBV7-2 and TRBJ2-1, is GAGVSQSPSNKVTEKGKDVELRCDPISGHTALYWYRQSLGQGLEFLIYFQGNSAPDKSGLPSDRFSAERTGGSVSTLTIQRTQQEDSAVYLCASSLISREQFFGPGTRLTVL.

The chain combines TRBV7-3 with TRBJ2-5, with D possibly TRBD2 on 5 matching bases. The CDR3 sequence is 13 residues long. Trimming cost V 2 bases and J 3 bases, with 7 bases left between them. Germline CDR1 reads SGHTA; CDR2 reads FQGTGA. CDR3 sequence reads: CASSLFGKETQYF. The CDR3 DNA follows: TGTGCCAGCAGCTTATTCGGGAAAGAGACCCAGTACTTC.

This clone was recorded a few times. The chain joins TRBV28 to TRBJ1-2; D is unresolved. CDR3 length equals 14 residues. From germline, CDR1 is MDHEN and CDR2 SYDVKM. V shed 2 bases and J shed 0 bases, with 7 bases lying between them. The CDR3 nucleotides read TGTGCCAGCAGTTTAATACAGCCTAACTATGGCTACACCTTC. It translates to CASSLIQPNYGYTF.

This clone was counted only a few times. The gene calls are TRBV2 and TRBJ2-7, with D unresolved. The length of the CDR3 is 11 residues. Germline V lookup: CDR1 SNHLY, CDR2 FYNNEI. V was pared by 6 bases and J by 5 bases, with 8 bases between. CDR3 amino acids: CASRLIDEQYF. CDR3 DNA sequence: TGTGCCAGCAGGTTAATCGACGAGCAGTACTTC.

The chain uses TRBV9 and TRBJ2-4; 12 bases match TRBD2. Germline CDR1 is SGDLS and CDR2 is YYNGEE. The CDR3 totals 18 residues. J was trimmed by 4 bases and V by 3 bases; bases with no gene match: 11. In DNA form, the CDR3 reads TGTGCCAGCAGCGCCAGACTAGCGGGAGACGGCTTGAAAAACATTCAGTACTTC. It yields the protein CASSARLAGDGLKNIQYF.

The chain is built from TRBV5-4 and TRBJ2-6, with D uncertain. The germline V gene has CDR1 SGHNT and CDR2 YYREEE (reference sequence). This CDR3 is 15 amino acids long. With 5 bases removed from V and 1 base from J, the gap between germline ends came to 10 bases. CDR3 nucleotide sequence: TGTGCCAGCAGTCCTAGATCTTCTGGGGCCAACGTCCTGACTTTC. Translated: CASSPRSSGANVLTF.

V usage is TRBV2 and J usage is TRBJ1-4; 9 bases agree with TRBD1. The germline gives CDR1 SNHLY, CDR2 FYNNEI. The CDR3 sequence is 14 residues long. J was trimmed by 6 bases and V by 6 bases; bases with no gene match: 5. CDR3 nucleotide sequence: TGTGCCAGCAGCGGTACAGGGGGCTATGAAAAACTGTTTTTT. Its protein product is CASSGTGGYEKLFF.

This clone was seen more than once but under ten times. The CDR3 DNA is TGTGCCATCACTAACGCACAAGGGGCCTACGAGCAGTACTTC. Its protein is CAITNAQGAYEQYF. J is TRBJ2-7 and V is TRBV10-3; D perhaps matches TRBD1 (5 bases). Per the germline V gene, CDR1 is ENHRY and CDR2 is SYGVKD. This CDR3 region has 14 residues. V dropped 7 bases and J dropped 2 bases, with 15 bases sitting between them.

This rearrangement joins TRBV2 to TRBJ2-3; 8 bases are a match to TRBD1. The CDR3 has 16 residues. The V gene's germline CDR1 is SNHLY and CDR2 FYNNEI. The V gene end was trimmed by 4 bases and the J gene end by 2 bases; junction bases not matched to a gene: 8. CDR3 sequence: CASSGPAGGITDTQYF. The CDR3 nucleotides are TGTGCCAGCAGTGGCCCCGCAGGGGGCATCACAGATACGCAGTATTTT.

This clone was seen a handful of times. The chain employs TRBV7-9 and TRBJ2-1, with no clear D. Between the trimmed V and J ends, which lost 6 bases and 9 bases, there was a span of 18 bases. Germline assignment: CDR1 SEHNR and CDR2 FQNEAQ (reference sequence). The CDR3 contains 14 residues. The CDR3 loop is CASSPVLVVREQFF. CDR3 sequence (DNA): TGTGCCAGCAGTCCCGTCCTCGTCGTGCGTGAGCAGTTCTTC.

In this sample, this clone turned up a few times. V and J are TRBV4-3 and TRBJ2-2; maybe TRBD2 (5 bases). Germline CDR1 LGHNA, CDR2 YSLEER. There are 16 residues in the CDR3. V was shortened by 0 bases and J by 4 bases, with 12 bases between the two germline ends. The CDR3 here is CASSQDGLGITGELFF. CDR3 bases: TGCGCCAGCAGCCAAGATGGGCTCGGGATCACCGGGGAGCTGTTTTTT.

This clone turned up a few times. This same CDR3 is encoded by further DNA sequences in the sample. CDR3 coding DNA: TGTGCCAGCAGCTTAGAAGCGGGAGAATATAATGAGCAGTTCTTC. Protein product: CASSLEAGEYNEQFF. V and J are TRBV7-2 and TRBJ2-1, with TRBD2 matching 8 bases. The germline gives CDR1 SGHTA, CDR2 FQGNSA. V trimming: 1 base; J trimming: 7 bases; junction bases outside the gene matches: 6. The CDR3 extends over 15 amino acids.

V usage is TRBV27 and J usage is TRBJ1-5; D may be TRBD1 (5 bases). Germline V gene lookup returns CDR1 MNHEY and CDR2 SMNVEV (reference sequence). The CDR3 covers 15 residues. V lost 1 base, J lost 4 bases, and 11 bases lay in between. DNA for the CDR3: TGTGCCAGCAGTTTATACCAGGGCAGGAATCAGCCCCAGCATTTT. This encodes CASSLYQGRNQPQHF.

This clone was picked up many times. V is TRBV7-8 and J is TRBJ2-3, with a possible D match to TRBD1 (6 bases). Per germline, CDR1 SGHVS and CDR2 FQNEAQ. The CDR3 runs to 13 residues. V was clipped by 10 bases and J by 2 bases, with 13 bases between them. The CDR3 coding sequence is TGTGCCACCCGACAGGCACTCACAGATACGCAGTATTTT. Encoded protein: CATRQALTDTQYF.

This clone was counted between two and nine times. This chain uses TRBV30 with TRBJ1-4; D is uncertain. Trimming pared 3 bases from V and 8 bases from J, leaving 7 bases between. CDR1 and CDR2 (germline): GTSNPN, SVGIG (reference sequence). The CDR3 sequence is 11 residues long. CDR3 coding DNA: TGTGCCTGGAGCGGGGAAGAAAAACTGTTTTTT. Protein product: CAWSGEEKLFF. Looking up the rest from reference TRBV30 and TRBJ1-4 gives the full variable domain: SQTIHQWPATLVQPVGSPLSLECTVEGTSNPNLYWYRQAAGRGLQLLFYSVGIGQISSEVPQNLSASRPQDRQFILSSKKLLLSDSGFYLCAWSGEEKLFFGSGTQLSVL.

J is TRBJ2-2 and V is TRBV15; D is possibly TRBD1 (6 bases). The CDR3 loop spans 16 amino acids. CDR1 is LNHNV and CDR2 is YYDKDF in the germline V gene (reference sequence). The V gene lost 2 bases and the J gene lost 7 bases, with 17 bases spanning the gap. The CDR3 region is CATSRTTGLSGGELFF. CDR3 bases: TGTGCCACCAGCAGAACAACAGGGCTTTCGGGCGGGGAGCTGTTTTTT.

V usage is TRBV28 and J usage is TRBJ2-5; no firm D call. V was trimmed by 1 base and J by 2 bases, leaving 11 bases between them. Germline CDR1 and CDR2: MDHEN and SYDVKM. The CDR3 runs 15 residues. CDR3 protein: CASSLSPVRQETQYF. The DNA of the CDR3 is TGTGCCAGCAGTTTATCCCCAGTAAGACAAGAGACCCAGTACTTC.

This clone was seen many times. The gene calls are TRBV28 and TRBJ2-7; 7 bases fit TRBD2. V lost 4 bases and J lost 5; bases outside the gene matches: 14. The length of the CDR3 is 16 residues. Germline loops: CDR1 MDHEN, CDR2 SYDVKM. The CDR3 DNA follows: TGTGCCAGCAGTTCTCCCCGAGGGAGCGGGAATCACGAGCAGTACTTC. This gives the protein CASSSPRGSGNHEQYF.

The chain links TRBV9 to TRBJ2-1, with a tentative D call TRBD2 (6 bases). CDR1 is SGDLS and CDR2 is YYNGEE in the germline V gene. The ends were cut back, 0 bases at V and 5 bases at J, with 12 bases in the middle. CDR3 size: 15 residues. In DNA, the CDR3 is TGTGCCAGCAGCGTAGTCGGGAGCCGAGACAATGAGCAGTTCTTC. This codes for CASSVVGSRDNEQFF.